The clone carrying this T cell receptor beta chain was seen a few times. The antigen is not known. The PCR made use of 60 Vbeta and 13 Jbeta primers. The repertoire was sequenced with immunoSEQ multiplex PCR; TCRdb's copy has only in-frame clones and lacks some. The sample gives 180,000 or so clones, roughly four fifths of which show up once; around 1.6% is in the top ten. This entry belongs to a study of cytomegalovirus exposure and HLA in healthy donors. The study, taken as a whole, reports: The listing of roughly 160 TCR beta chains classed them as cytomegalovirus-associated. A missense variant in DCLRE1C was later tied to TCR beta V- and J-gene trimming.

Sequencing input: PBMCs. This receptor was taken from a man aged 18 to 30 in good health and CMV-seronegative.

The CDR3: CASSQEDRVSKGYGYTF. CDR3 DNA: TGCGCCAGCAGCCAAGAAGACAGGGTTAGTAAGGGCTATGGCTACACCTTC. The chain employs TRBV4-1 and TRBJ1-2, with TRBD1 matching over 7 bases. The ends lost 0 bases at V and 4 bases at J; junction bases unmatched: 11. The CDR3 is 17 amino acids. Germline loops: CDR1 MGHRA, CDR2 YSYEKL.